Below, one T cell receptor (beta chain) is given with its context. Its matching antigen is unknown. The assay was immunoSEQ multiplex PCR, and TCRdb's table has in-frame clones only and misses some. The sample lists about 67,000 clones; 70% to 90% were seen once. This sample is drawn from a study of OX40 agonist ivuxolimab in advanced cancers. Looking at the study overall: Patients with hepatocellular carcinoma, melanoma, renal cell or head and neck cancer made up the dose-escalation patients. The study, taken as a whole, reports: Averaging showed that CD8+ T cells had more expanded clones than CD4+ did. Certain nonresponders likewise exhibited a low normalized T-cell clonal expansion.

Germline lookup yields CDR1 SEHNR and CDR2 FQNEAQ (reference sequence). The CDR3 contains 14 residues. The germline V and J ends were trimmed by 5 bases and 6 bases, with 13 bases remaining between them. The clonotype comes from an adult with an advanced solid tumor such as melanoma, head and neck, liver or kidney cancer. The chain couples TRBV7-9 to TRBJ2-2; a possible D gene is TRBD2 (5 bases). Specimen: CD4+ or CD8+ T cells sorted from blood, collected in a trial of the OX40 agonist ivuxolimab. The CDR3 region has the DNA TGTGCCAGCAGCAATGGGATGGAGGCCGGGGAGCTGTTTTTT. The encoded protein is CASSNGMEAGELFF.